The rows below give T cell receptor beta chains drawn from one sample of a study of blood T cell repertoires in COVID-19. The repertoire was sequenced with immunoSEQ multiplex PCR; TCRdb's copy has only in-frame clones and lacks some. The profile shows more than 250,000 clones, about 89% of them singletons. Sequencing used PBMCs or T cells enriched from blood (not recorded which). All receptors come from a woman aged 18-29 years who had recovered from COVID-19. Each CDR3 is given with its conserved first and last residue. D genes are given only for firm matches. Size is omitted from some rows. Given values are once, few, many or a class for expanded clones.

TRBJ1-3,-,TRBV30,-,TGTGCCTGGAGTCCGGGGAACTCTGGAAACACCATATATTTT,CAWSPGNSGNTIYF
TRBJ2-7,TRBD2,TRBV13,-,TGTGCCAGCAGCCCTCGGACTAGCGGGAGCGCCTACGAGCAGTACTTC,CASSPRTSGSAYEQYF
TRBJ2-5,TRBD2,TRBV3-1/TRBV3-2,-,TGTGCCAGCAGCCAAGAAGCCCGAAGGGTCGAGCGGGGGGCCGGGGAGACCCAGTACTTC,CASSQEARRVERGAGETQYF
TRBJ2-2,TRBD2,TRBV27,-,TGTGCCAGCACAAGCGGGAGGAACACCGGGGAGCTGTTTTTT,CASTSGRNTGELFF
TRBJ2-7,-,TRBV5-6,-,TGTGCCAGCAGCTTGGTAGAGAACTCTTACTACGAGCAGTACTTC,CASSLVENSYYEQYF
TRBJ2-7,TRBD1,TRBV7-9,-,TGTGCCAGCAGCTCTCCAGGGGGAGAAAACTACGAGCAGTACTTC,CASSSPGGENYEQYF
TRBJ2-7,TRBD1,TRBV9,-,TGTGCCAGCAGTTCCGGGACAGGGAACGAGCAGTACTTC,CASSSGTGNEQYF
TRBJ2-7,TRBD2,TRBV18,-,TGTGCCAGTACAACTAGCGGGAGTGCAGACGAGCAGTACTTC,CASTTSGSADEQYF
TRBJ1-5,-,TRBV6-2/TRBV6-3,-,TGTGCCAGCAGTTACTCGGCAGATAGCAATCAGCCCCAGCATTTT,CASSYSADSNQPQHF
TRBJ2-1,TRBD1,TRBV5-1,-,TGCGCCAGCAGCACCCAGAACAGGGGCACCTACAATGAGCAGTTCTTC,CASSTQNRGTYNEQFF
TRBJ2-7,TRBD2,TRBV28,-,TGTGCCAGCAGGTCACCTAGCGGGGGTGGGTACGAGCAGTACTTC,CASRSPSGGGYEQYF
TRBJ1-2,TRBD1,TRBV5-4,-,TGTGCCAGCAGCCCCACCTGGACAGGGGGTGGCTACACCTTC,CASSPTWTGGGYTF
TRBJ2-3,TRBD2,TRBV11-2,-,TGTGCCAGCAGTAAACCGGGACTAGCGGTCACAGATACGCAGTATTTT,CASSKPGLAVTDTQYF
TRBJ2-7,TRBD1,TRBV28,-,TGTGCCAGCAGAGCAGGGGACAGTGTCTACGAGCAGTACTTC,CASRAGDSVYEQYF
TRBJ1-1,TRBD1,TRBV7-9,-,TGTGCCAGCAGCTCGGATCCGGGACAGGGTGTAACTGAAGCTTTCTTT,CASSSDPGQGVTEAFF
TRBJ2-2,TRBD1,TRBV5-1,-,TGCGCCAGCAGCCCCTCGGTGGGACAGATGAACACCGGGGAGCTGTTTTTT,CASSPSVGQMNTGELFF
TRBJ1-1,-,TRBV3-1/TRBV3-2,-,TGTGCCAGCAGCCAAGCCTCCGGGGGGAACACTGAAGCTTTCTTT,CASSQASGGNTEAFF
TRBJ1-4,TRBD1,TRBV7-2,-,TGTGCCAGCAGCCAAAGCTTGTGGACAGGGGGTGAAAAACTGTTTTTT,CASSQSLWTGGEKLFF
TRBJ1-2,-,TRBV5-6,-,TGTGCCAGCAGCCCCGGACAGTACTATGGCTACACCTTC,CASSPGQYYGYTF
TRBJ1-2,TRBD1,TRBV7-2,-,TGTGCCAGCAGCTTAGGACAGGGCGAAATCTATGGCTACACCTTC,CASSLGQGEIYGYTF
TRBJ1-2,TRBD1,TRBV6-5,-,TGTGCCAGCAGTATCCACAGGGGGCCCTTATATGGCTACACCTTC,CASSIHRGPLYGYTF
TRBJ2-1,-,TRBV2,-,TGTGCCAGCGGAAAGTATGGGGACACGACATACAATGAGCAGTTCTTC,CASGKYGDTTYNEQFF
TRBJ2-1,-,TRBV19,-,TGTGCCAGTAGTGGCCGCGGGACGCGGTACAATGAGCAGTTCTTC,CASSGRGTRYNEQFF
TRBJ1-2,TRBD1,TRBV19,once,TGTGCCAGTAGCCGACAGGGTTGGGACGGGAGCTATGGCTACACCTTC,CASSRQGWDGSYGYTF
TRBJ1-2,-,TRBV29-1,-,TGCAGCGTTGACGAGGGCGGCTACACCTTC,CSVDEGGYTF
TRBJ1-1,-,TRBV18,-,TGTGCCAGCTCACCCAGGAACATGAACACTGAAGCTTTCTTT,CASSPRNMNTEAFF
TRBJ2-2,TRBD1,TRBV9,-,TGTGCCAGCAGCTTAAGCCGGACAGGGACCGCGAACACCGGGGAGCTGTTTTTT,CASSLSRTGTANTGELFF
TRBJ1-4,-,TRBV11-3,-,TGTGCCAGCAGCTTTTGGACAAATGAAAAACTGTTTTTT,CASSFWTNEKLFF
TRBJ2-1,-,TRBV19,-,TGTGCCAGTAGCCAGAAGCGGCTAGGAATCAATGAGCAGTTCTTC,CASSQKRLGINEQFF
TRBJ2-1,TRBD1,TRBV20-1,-,TGCAGTGCTAGTGTAGGGGGCGACTCCTACAATGAGCAGTTCTTC,CSASVGGDSYNEQFF
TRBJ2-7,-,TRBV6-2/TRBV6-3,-,TGTGCCAGCAGCCCCCTCCTCGGGTTAAGCTCCTACGAGCAGTACTTC,CASSPLLGLSSYEQYF
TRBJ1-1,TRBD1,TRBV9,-,TGTGCCAGCAGCCCCCGTCACAGGGGGCCTGACACTGAAGCTTTCTTT,CASSPRHRGPDTEAFF